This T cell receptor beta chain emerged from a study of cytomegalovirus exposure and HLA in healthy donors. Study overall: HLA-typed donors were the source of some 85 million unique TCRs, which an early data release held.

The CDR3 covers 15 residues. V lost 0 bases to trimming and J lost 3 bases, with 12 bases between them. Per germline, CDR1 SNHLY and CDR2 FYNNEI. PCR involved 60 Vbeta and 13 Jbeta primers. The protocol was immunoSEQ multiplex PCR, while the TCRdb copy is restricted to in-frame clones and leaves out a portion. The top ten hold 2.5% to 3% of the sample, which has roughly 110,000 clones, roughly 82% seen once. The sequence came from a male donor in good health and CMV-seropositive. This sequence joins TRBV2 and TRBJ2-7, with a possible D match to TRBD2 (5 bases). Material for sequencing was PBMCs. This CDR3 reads CASSEAADLLYEQYF. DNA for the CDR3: TGTGCCAGCAGTGAAGCAGCGGACCTTCTCTACGAGCAGTACTTC.